The rows below give T cell receptor beta chains drawn from one sample of a study of regulatory T cells in long-lasting Graves disease. TCRdb called the multiplex PCR reads again in MiXCR, with one record for every CDR3 protein. Of about 430,000 distinct CDR3 sequences listed, 21% were seen once; the top ten hold 14%. The starting material was peripheral blood mononuclear cells (PBMCs), obtained when the disease was refractory, from a patient treated with antithyroid drugs. The source is a female donor with Graves disease. The CDR3 runs from the conserved cysteine through the conserved F or W. The order of the fields is V gene, D gene, clone size, J gene, CDR3 DNA, CDR3 protein. The D gene is left open where the match is weak. The listing skips clone size in some rows; elsewhere it reads once, few, many or a size class.

TRBV2	NA	many	TRBJ1-5	TGTGCCAGCTCCTCATCAGGATATAGCAATCAGCCCCAGCATTTT	CASSSSGYSNQPQHF
TRBV28	NA	NA	TRBJ1-6	TGTGCCAGCAGCGCAGTGCGGGGATGGGATTCACCCCTCCACTTT	CASSAVRGWDSPLHF
TRBV18	NA	NA	TRBJ2-7	TGTGCCAGCTCACCCACTGGGGAAATGGGCTCCTACGAGCAGTACTTC	CASSPTGEMGSYEQYF
TRBV3-1	NA	NA	TRBJ2-1	TGTGCCAGCAGCCAAGTGAAGATGGAGGGGGAGCAGTTCTTC	CASSQVKMEGEQFF
TRBV20-1	NA	many	TRBJ2-5	TGCAGTGCTAGGGGGGGGCGAGAGACCCAGTACTTC	CSARGGRETQYF
TRBV7-8	NA	NA	TRBJ2-1	TGTGCCAGCAGCCCCCAGGGGCCCTACAATGAGCAGTTCTTC	CASSPQGPYNEQFF
TRBV12-3/TRBV12-4	TRBD1	many	TRBJ2-6	TGTGCCAGCAGTTCGTACAGGGGGCGTGGGGCCAACGTCCTGACTTTC	CASSSYRGRGANVLTF
TRBV20-1	NA	NA	TRBJ2-3	TGCAGTGCTACCCCTGGGGGCAGGGCCTACACAGATACGCAGTATTTT	CSATPGGRAYTDTQYF
TRBV9	NA	NA	TRBJ1-6	TGTGCCAGCAGCGCCGAGGCAGGCAAGGGTTCACCCCTCCACTTT	CASSAEAGKGSPLHF
TRBV24-1	NA	many	TRBJ1-1	TGTGCCACCAGTGACGGGCAGACCGGCGGCACTGAAGCTTTCTTT	CATSDGQTGGTEAFF
TRBV7-9	NA	many	TRBJ2-5	TGTGCCAGCAGTTTAGGGGGGACTGAGACCCAGTACTTC	CASSLGGTETQYF
TRBV5-6	NA	few	TRBJ1-5	TGTGCCAGCAGCTTGTCAGGGTTCCCCAATCAGCCCCAGCATTTT	CASSLSGFPNQPQHF
TRBV19	NA	few	TRBJ2-7	TGTGCCAGTAGTATGAAGCCGAGCTACGAGCAGTACTTC	CASSMKPSYEQYF
TRBV19	TRBD2	NA	TRBJ2-1	TGTGCCAGTAGTAAATCTAGCGGGAAGTACAATGAGCAGTTCTTC	CASSKSSGKYNEQFF
TRBV5-1	TRBD1	NA	TRBJ1-5	TGCGCCAGCAGCTTGCGGACAGGGGCTCAGCCCCAGCATTTT	CASSLRTGAQPQHF
TRBV5-1	NA	NA	TRBJ1-3	TGCGCCAGCAGCTTGGAGTCTCAGGCCGGAAACACCATATATTTT	CASSLESQAGNTIYF
TRBV10-3	NA	NA	TRBJ2-7	TGTGCCATCAGTGAGTCCAACCGGGGGTCCGGTAGCGGCGAGCAGTACTTC	CAISESNRGSGSGEQYF
TRBV24-1	NA	many	TRBJ1-5	TGTGCCACCAGCGGCCCAGGGAATCAGCCCCAGCATTTT	CATSGPGNQPQHF
TRBV6-5	NA	many	TRBJ2-2	TGTGCCAGCAGTTACGGGCTGAACACCGGGGAGCTGTTTTTT	CASSYGLNTGELFF
TRBV2	NA	many	TRBJ2-4	TGTGCCAGCAGGCGGAGCGAGGGCGTTGCTGTGGACATTCAGTACTTC	CASRRSEGVAVDIQYF
TRBV2	NA	many	TRBJ1-1	TGTGCCAGCGGGTCTGCGGGAGGCTTCTTT	CASGSAGGFF
TRBV20-1	TRBD2	NA	TRBJ2-2	TGCAGTGCTAGAGATCGAAGGGCTAGCGGGAGTGACGGGGAGCTGTTTTTT	CSARDRRASGSDGELFF